This T cell receptor beta chain was sequenced in a study of regulatory dendritic cells for organ transplantation. Across the whole study: Regulatory dendritic cells came from monocytes given vitamin D3 and IL-10. Whole-study results and caveats: Of resting T cell subsets, memory CD8+ had the most alloreactive clonotypes. Naive CD4+ and CD8+ repertoires were highly diverse; memory CD8+ was most oligoclonal.

CFSE-labeled sorted T cells met regulatory or mature dendritic cells for under 6 days. Memory T cells were CD45RO+, naive were CD45RA+, sorted by FACS. For this clone: Its antigen is not known.

The repertoire was sequenced with immunoSEQ multiplex PCR; TCRdb's copy has only in-frame clones and lacks some. The table records approximately 18,000 clones, approximately 80% of them present only once. This sequence was found in a human donor in good health. The sample comprised memory CD4+ T cells from blood cultured with regulatory dendritic cells. Subset specified: CD45RO+ memory T cells.

CDR3 DNA sequence: TGTGCCAGCAGTCCCTTTCCCCCACTAGCGGGGGGTGGTAATGAGCAGTTCTTC. It is translated as CASSPFPPLAGGGNEQFF. The chain carries TRBV27 and TRBJ2-1, with 12 positions matching TRBD2. CDR3 length: 18 amino acids. V shed 5 bases and J 7 bases; nucleotides not matched to a gene: 15. Germline V gene data show CDR1 as MNHEY and CDR2 as SMNVEV (reference sequence).